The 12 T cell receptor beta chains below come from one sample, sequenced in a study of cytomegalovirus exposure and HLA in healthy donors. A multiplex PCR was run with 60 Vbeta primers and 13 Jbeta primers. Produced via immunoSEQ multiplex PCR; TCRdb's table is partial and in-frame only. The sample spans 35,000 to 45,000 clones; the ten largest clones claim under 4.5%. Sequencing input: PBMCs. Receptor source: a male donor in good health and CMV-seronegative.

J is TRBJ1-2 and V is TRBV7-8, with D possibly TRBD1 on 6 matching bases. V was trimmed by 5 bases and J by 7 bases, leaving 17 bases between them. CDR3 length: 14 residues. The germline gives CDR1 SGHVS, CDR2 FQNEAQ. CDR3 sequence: CASSLTRQAAGYTF. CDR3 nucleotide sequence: TGTGCCAGCAGCCTTACGAGACAGGCGGCTGGCTACACCTTC.

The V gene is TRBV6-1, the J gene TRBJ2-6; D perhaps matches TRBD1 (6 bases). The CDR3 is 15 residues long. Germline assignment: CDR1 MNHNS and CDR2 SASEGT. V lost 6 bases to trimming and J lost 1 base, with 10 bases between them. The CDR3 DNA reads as TGTGCCAGCAGGACAGGAGAGTCTGGGGCCAACGTCCTGACTTTC. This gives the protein CASRTGESGANVLTF.

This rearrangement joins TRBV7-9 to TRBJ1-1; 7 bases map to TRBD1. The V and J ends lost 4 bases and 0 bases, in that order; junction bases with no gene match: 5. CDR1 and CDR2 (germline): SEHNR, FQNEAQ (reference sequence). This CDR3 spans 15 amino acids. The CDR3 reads CASSSRTGVNTEAFF. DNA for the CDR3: TGTGCCAGCAGCTCCAGGACAGGAGTGAACACTGAAGCTTTCTTT.

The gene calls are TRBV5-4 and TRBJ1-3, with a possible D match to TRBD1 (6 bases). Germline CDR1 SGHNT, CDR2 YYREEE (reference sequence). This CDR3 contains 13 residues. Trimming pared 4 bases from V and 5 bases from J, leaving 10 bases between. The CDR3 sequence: CASSTDRRNTIYF. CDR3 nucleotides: TGTGCCAGCAGCACCGACAGGCGAAACACCATATATTTT.

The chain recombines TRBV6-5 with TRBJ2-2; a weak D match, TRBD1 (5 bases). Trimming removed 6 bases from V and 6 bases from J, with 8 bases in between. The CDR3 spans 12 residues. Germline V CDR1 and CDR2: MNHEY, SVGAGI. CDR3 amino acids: CASSLRAGELFF. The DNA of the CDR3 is TGTGCCAGCAGCCTCAGGGCCGGGGAGCTGTTTTTT.

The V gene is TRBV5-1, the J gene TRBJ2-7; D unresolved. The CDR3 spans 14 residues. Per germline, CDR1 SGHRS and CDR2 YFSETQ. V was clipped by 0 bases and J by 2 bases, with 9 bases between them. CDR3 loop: CASSLVVQPYEQYF. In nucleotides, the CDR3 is TGCGCCAGCAGCTTGGTGGTACAGCCCTACGAGCAGTACTTC.

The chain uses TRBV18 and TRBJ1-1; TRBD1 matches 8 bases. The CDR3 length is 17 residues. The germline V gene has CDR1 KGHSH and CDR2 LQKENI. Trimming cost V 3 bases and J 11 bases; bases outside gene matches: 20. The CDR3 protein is CASSPSQGALRLDTAFF. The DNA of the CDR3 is TGTGCCAGCTCACCCTCTCAGGGGGCGCTGCGTTTGGATACGGCTTTCTTT.

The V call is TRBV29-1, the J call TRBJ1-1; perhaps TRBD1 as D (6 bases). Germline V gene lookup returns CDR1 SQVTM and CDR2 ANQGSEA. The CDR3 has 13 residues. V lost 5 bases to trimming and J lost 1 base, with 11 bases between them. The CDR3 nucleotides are TGCAGCGTTAAGGGGGTTGAGAACACTGAAGCTTTCTTT. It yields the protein CSVKGVENTEAFF.

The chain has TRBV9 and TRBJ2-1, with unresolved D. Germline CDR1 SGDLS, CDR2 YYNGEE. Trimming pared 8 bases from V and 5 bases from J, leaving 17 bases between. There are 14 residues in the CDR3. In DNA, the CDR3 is TGTGCCAGTGAAGAGGTCCAAGCCAACAATGAGCAGTTCTTC. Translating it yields CASEEVQANNEQFF.

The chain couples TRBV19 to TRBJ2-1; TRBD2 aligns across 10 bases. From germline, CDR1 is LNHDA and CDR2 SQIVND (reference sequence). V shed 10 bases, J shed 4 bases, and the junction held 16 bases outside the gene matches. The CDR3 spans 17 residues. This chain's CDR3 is CATSASYSGGRYNEQFF. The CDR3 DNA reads TGTGCCACTTCCGCGAGCTATAGCGGGGGGCGATACAATGAGCAGTTCTTC.

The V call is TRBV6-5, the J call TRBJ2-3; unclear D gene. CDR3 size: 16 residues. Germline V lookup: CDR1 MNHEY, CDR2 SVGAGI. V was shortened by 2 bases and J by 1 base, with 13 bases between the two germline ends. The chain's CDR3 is CASSYAGLRGTDTQYF. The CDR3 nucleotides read TGTGCCAGCAGTTACGCAGGCCTACGAGGCACAGATACGCAGTATTTT.

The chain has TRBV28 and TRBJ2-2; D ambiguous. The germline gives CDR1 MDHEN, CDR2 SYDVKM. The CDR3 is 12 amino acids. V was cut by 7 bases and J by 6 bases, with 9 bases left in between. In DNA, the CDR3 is TGTGCCAGCAACCGGCAGGCCGGGGAGCTGTTTTTT. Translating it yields CASNRQAGELFF. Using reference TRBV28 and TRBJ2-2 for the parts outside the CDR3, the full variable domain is DVKVTQSSRYLVKRTGEKVFLECVQDMDHENMFWYRQDPGLGLRLIYFSYDVKMKEKGDIPEGYSVSREKKERFSLILESASTNQTSMYLCASNRQAGELFFGEGSRLTVL.